Each of the 21 T cell receptor beta chains below was sequenced from the same sample in a study of blood T cell repertoires in COVID-19 (dated by TCRdb to the early 2020s). Libraries were made using the immunoSEQ multiplex PCR assay. The table was pulled from immuneACCESS by TCRdb, which kept in-frame rearrangements only. Such tables lose some clones; where checked, under half of the loss comes from unresolved V genes, and the rest has no known cause. The table for this sample lists 98,000 or so clones; 90% to 95% of them were counted only once. The ten largest make up roughly 5.6% of the sample. The sequenced sample was peripheral blood. The receptors derive from a human donor in a cohort sampled during active COVID-19.

The chain has TRBV2 and TRBJ1-2, with 8 bases aligning to TRBD1. V lost 7 bases and J lost 7; bases outside the gene matches: 11. This CDR3 is 14 amino acids long. Germline V lookup: CDR1 SNHLY, CDR2 FYNNEI. CDR3 coding DNA: TGTGCCAGCATTCTCAATAAGGACAGGGCTGGCTACACCTTC. This translates into CASILNKDRAGYTF.

The CDR3 nucleotides read TGTGCCAGCAGTGCCCGAGGCACCGGGGAGCTGTTTTTT. Translation: CASSARGTGELFF. The chain employs TRBV2 and TRBJ2-2; unclear D gene. V was trimmed by 4 bases and J by 4 bases, leaving 7 bases between them. Germline CDR1 reads SNHLY; CDR2 reads FYNNEI. The CDR3 covers 13 residues.

The chain recombines TRBV7-2 with TRBJ2-6; maybe TRBD2 (6 bases). Per germline, CDR1 SGHTA and CDR2 FQGNSA. With 4 bases removed from V and 0 bases from J, the gap between germline ends came to 16 bases. The CDR3 contains 18 residues. CDR3 nucleotide sequence: TGTGCCAGCAGCTCATATCCTAGCGTAAGCTCTGGGGCCAACGTCCTGACTTTC. Encoded protein: CASSSYPSVSSGANVLTF.

This clone has a handful of counts. The chain employs TRBV7-2 and TRBJ1-3; the match to TRBD1 covers 8 bases. With 5 bases clipped from V and 7 bases from J, the junction kept 4 bases outside the gene matches. Germline-derived CDR1 and CDR2 are SGHTA and FQGNSA. This CDR3 spans 13 amino acids. Here the CDR3 DNA reads TGTGCCAGCAGCGCGGGACAGGTGAACACCATATATTTT. Translated: CASSAGQVNTIYF.

The V call is TRBV6-5, the J call TRBJ1-5, with unresolved D. The germline gives CDR1 MNHEY, CDR2 SVGAGI. V was pared by 0 bases and J by 3 bases, with 12 bases between. CDR3 length: 16 amino acids. This CDR3 reads CASSYSAPGTNQPQHF. In DNA, the CDR3 is TGTGCCAGCAGTTACTCCGCGCCGGGAACCAATCAGCCCCAGCATTTT.

The V call is TRBV7-9, the J call TRBJ2-3, with 7 bases lining up with TRBD1. Germline CDR1 reads SEHNR; CDR2 reads FQNEAQ (reference sequence). This CDR3 region has 17 residues. J lost 4 bases, V lost 8 bases, and 18 bases had no gene match. The CDR3 protein is CASSPLPTGNLPDTQYF. CDR3 DNA: TGTGCCAGCTCACCACTCCCGACAGGGAATCTCCCAGATACGCAGTATTTT.

The count of this clone is one. V is TRBV3-1 (or the pseudogene TRBV3-2) and J is TRBJ1-2; D is unresolved. The CDR3 extends over 14 amino acids. Germline lookup yields CDR1 LGHDT and CDR2 YNNKEL (reference sequence). V gave up 1 base and J gave up 5 bases, with 11 bases separating them. In DNA form, the CDR3 reads TGTGCCAGCAGCCAAGTGCGGTTTCCTTATGGCTACACCTTC. It encodes CASSQVRFPYGYTF.

The chain recombines TRBV29-1 with TRBJ2-7; tentatively, D is TRBD1 (5 bases). Trimming stripped 0 bases from V and 6 bases from J, with 18 bases between. The CDR3 has 15 residues. The germline V gene has CDR1 SQVTM and CDR2 ANQGSEA. The CDR3 nucleotides are TGCAGCGTTGAAGAACAGGCACTTTCAACCGTCGAGCAGTACTTC. Translating gives CSVEEQALSTVEQYF.

This chain links TRBV2 with TRBJ2-7; 7 nucleotides match TRBD2. Per germline, CDR1 SNHLY and CDR2 FYNNEI. With V trimmed by 1 base and J by 2 bases, 5 bases remained unmatched. The CDR3 runs 15 residues. CDR3 amino acids: CASSEEGGGTYEQYF. The CDR3 bases are TGTGCCAGCAGTGAAGAAGGCGGGGGTACCTACGAGCAGTACTTC.

The chain carries TRBV5-4 and TRBJ2-2, with a possible D match to TRBD1 (5 bases). Trimming removed 4 bases at V and 7 bases at J, with 11 bases between. The CDR3 covers 13 residues. Germline CDR1 reads SGHNT; CDR2 reads YYREEE (reference sequence). The chain's CDR3 is CASSARVSGELFF. CDR3 DNA sequence: TGTGCCAGCAGCGCCAGGGTTAGCGGGGAGCTGTTTTTT.

In regard to this clone: The junction differs from germline at one of its ends, possibly a read error. The chain carries TRBV6-5 and TRBJ1-1; 9 bases are shared with TRBD1. The CDR3 consists of 11 residues. Germline CDR1 reads MNHEY; CDR2 reads SVGAGI. The CDR3 loop reads CPQGARAEAFF. Here the CDR3 DNA reads TGCCCACAGGGGGCGAGGGCTGAAGCTTTCTTT.

The chain is built from TRBV5-8 and TRBJ2-7; 8 nucleotides align to TRBD1. The CDR3 contains 14 residues. From germline, CDR1 is SGHTS and CDR2 YDEGEE. V was clipped by 2 bases and J by 0 bases; unmatched bases: 1. DNA for the CDR3: TGTGCCAGCAGCTTTCAGGGGGCCTCCTACGAGCAGTACTTC. Its protein is CASSFQGASYEQYF. The entire variable domain, with the rest obtained from reference TRBV5-8 and TRBJ2-7, is as follows: EAGVTQSPTHLIKTRGQQATLRCSPISGHTSVYWYQQALGLGLQFLLWYDEGEERNRGNFPPRFSGRQFPNYSSELNVNALELEDSALYLCASSFQGASYEQYFGPGTRLTVT.

The rearrangement joins TRBV5-4 to TRBJ1-2, with 7 bases aligning to TRBD1. The CDR3 totals 14 residues. Per the germline V gene, CDR1 is SGHNT and CDR2 is YYREEE (reference sequence). V shed 5 bases, J shed 3 bases, and the junction held 7 bases outside the gene matches. The CDR3 DNA follows: TGTGCCAGCAGTGTCCCCGGGACAGACTATGGCTACACCTTC. Its translation: CASSVPGTDYGYTF.

The rearrangement joins TRBV15 to TRBJ2-2; tentatively, D is TRBD1 (5 bases). CDR1 and CDR2 from the germline V gene are LNHNV and YYDKDF (reference sequence). The CDR3 extends over 15 amino acids. With 1 base removed from V and 2 bases from J, the gap between germline ends came to 8 bases. This chain's CDR3 is CATSRVWTNTGELFF. The CDR3 DNA reads as TGTGCCACCAGCAGAGTATGGACAAACACCGGGGAGCTGTTTTTT.

This CDR3 is CASTEGSSWSTDTQYF. The CDR3 DNA reads as TGTGCCAGCACTGAGGGCTCATCCTGGAGCACAGATACGCAGTATTTT. V gene TRBV2 combines with J gene TRBJ2-3; TRBD2 might be the D (5 bases). CDR1 and CDR2 (germline): SNHLY, FYNNEI. V gave up 7 bases and J gave up 0 bases, with 17 bases separating them. CDR3 length: 16 amino acids.

V usage is TRBV24-1 and J usage is TRBJ1-1, with D tentatively TRBD1 (5 bases). Germline assignment: CDR1 KGHDR and CDR2 SFDVKD. The germline V and J ends were trimmed by 4 bases and 8 bases, with 7 bases remaining between them. The CDR3 sequence is 11 residues long. The CDR3 bases are TGTGCCACCAGTGACAGGACAGAAGCTTTCTTT. It yields the protein CATSDRTEAFF.

This clone has just a few counts. The chain couples TRBV4-3 to TRBJ2-3; D gene uncertain. The CDR3 sequence is 13 residues long. Germline loops: CDR1 LGHNA, CDR2 YSLEER. Trimming removed 4 bases from V and 6 bases from J, with 11 bases in between. CDR3 DNA sequence: TGCGCCAGCAGCCTTAGAGGCTTGGATACGCAGTATTTT. The encoded protein is CASSLRGLDTQYF.

This chain links TRBV11-2 with TRBJ2-6, with D maybe TRBD1 (6 bases). The CDR3 covers 15 residues. V lost 3 bases to trimming and J lost 1 base, with 7 bases between them. Germline CDR1 is SGHAT and CDR2 is FQNNGV. CDR3 sequence: CASSFTGSGANVLTF. For the CDR3, the DNA is TGTGCCAGCAGCTTTACAGGGTCTGGGGCCAACGTCCTGACTTTC.

This clone was seen just once. The V and J genes are TRBV4-2 and TRBJ1-2; the D gene is possibly TRBD1 (5 bases). CDR3 size: 16 residues. Germline CDR1 is LGHNA and CDR2 is YNFKEQ. The V end lost 0 bases, the J end lost 4 bases, and 15 bases lay between the germline ends. This CDR3 reads CASSQDLWGRGYGYTF. Written as DNA, the CDR3 is TGTGCCAGCAGCCAAGATTTGTGGGGAAGGGGCTATGGCTACACCTTC.

The chain is built from TRBV10-1 and TRBJ1-1, with 8 bases matching TRBD1. Germline lookup yields CDR1 WNHNN and CDR2 SYGVQD (reference sequence). With V trimmed by 3 bases and J by 3 bases, 6 bases remained unmatched. The CDR3 extends over 15 amino acids. CDR3 loop: CASSDAGGADTEAFF. The DNA of the CDR3 is TGCGCCAGCAGTGATGCAGGGGGCGCGGACACTGAAGCTTTCTTT.

This clone was detected only once. CDR3 DNA: TGTGCCAGCAGTTTAGGACAGTCGGCTCAGCCCCAGCATTTT. Translation: CASSLGQSAQPQHF. The V and J genes are TRBV28 and TRBJ1-5; the D gene is possibly TRBD1 (6 bases). V shed 2 bases and J shed 6 bases, with 11 bases lying between them. Germline loops: CDR1 MDHEN, CDR2 SYDVKM. The CDR3 is 14 amino acids.